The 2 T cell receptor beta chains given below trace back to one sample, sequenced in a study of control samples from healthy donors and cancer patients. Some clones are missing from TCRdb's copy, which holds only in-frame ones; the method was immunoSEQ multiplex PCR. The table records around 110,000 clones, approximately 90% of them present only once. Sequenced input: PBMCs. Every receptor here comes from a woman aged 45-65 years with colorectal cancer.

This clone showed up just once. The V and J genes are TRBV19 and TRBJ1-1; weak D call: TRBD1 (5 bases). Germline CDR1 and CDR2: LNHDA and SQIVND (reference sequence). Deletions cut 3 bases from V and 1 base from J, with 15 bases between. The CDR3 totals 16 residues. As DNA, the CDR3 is TGTGCCAGTAGTATTGTTTCGGGGGGGGAGAACACTGAAGCTTTCTTT. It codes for CASSIVSGGENTEAFF.

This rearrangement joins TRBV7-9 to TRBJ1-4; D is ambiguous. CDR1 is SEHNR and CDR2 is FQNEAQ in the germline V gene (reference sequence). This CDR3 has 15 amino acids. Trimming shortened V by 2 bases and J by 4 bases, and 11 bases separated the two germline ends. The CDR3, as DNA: TGTGCCAGCAGCTTACCTGGCCAGGATAATGAAAAACTGTTTTTT. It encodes CASSLPGQDNEKLFF.